This TCR beta chain comes out of a study of shared clonotypes between healthy human individuals. With 0 bases removed from V and 8 bases from J, the gap between germline ends came to 9 bases. The CDR3 contains 13 residues. Germline loops: CDR1 SGHDT, CDR2 YYEEEE. CD45RO-negative cells were positively selected for CCR7, leaving out terminally differentiated effector memory CD45RA+ cells. Assay used: immunoSEQ multiplex PCR; TCRdb lists only in-frame clones, some missing. Of roughly 2.1 million clones detected, approximately 94% appear once; the ten largest clones hold approximately 1.7%. The sample consisted of naive CD8+ T cells from PBMCs. The TCR originated in a man younger than 30 in good health. Some clones in this sample may be carry-over from other donors' samples. J is TRBJ2-1 and V is TRBV5-6; TRBD1 is a possible D gene (5 bases). The CDR3, as DNA: TGTGCCAGCAGCTTGGGTAAAGGGGATGAGCAGTTCTTC. It is translated as CASSLGKGDEQFF.